These 7 T cell receptor beta chains were sequenced from one sample in a study of blood T cell repertoires in COVID-19 (dated by TCRdb to 2018 to 2021). Receptor libraries were prepared by the immunoSEQ multiplex PCR assay. The source is immuneACCESS, and TCRdb retained only in-frame sequences with V and J called. Part of the clones is not carried over; for the studies checked, unresolved V genes explain less than half of this, and the remainder is unexplained. The sample table records 35,000 to 45,000 clones; 80% to 95% of these occur just once. The ten largest clones take up less than 6% of the sample. Sample: peripheral blood. These receptors originate from a woman aged 80 or over with acute or convalescent COVID-19.

Here the CDR3 DNA reads TGTGCCATGGCCAGGGGTTTCAATCAGCCCCAGCATTTT. Its protein product is CAMARGFNQPQHF. The chain has TRBV19 and TRBJ1-5, with D maybe TRBD1 (6 bases). V dropped 10 bases and J dropped 3 bases, with 13 bases sitting between them. The CDR3 covers 13 residues. Germline assignment: CDR1 LNHDA and CDR2 SQIVND (reference sequence).

The CDR3 region has the DNA TGTGCCAGCAGACAAGACAGGACGCAGAAACTGTTTTTT. It yields the protein CASRQDRTQKLFF. The J gene is TRBJ1-4, the V gene TRBV28, with D maybe TRBD1 (6 bases). The germline V and J ends were trimmed by 6 bases and 11 bases, with 16 bases remaining between them. Per the germline V gene, CDR1 is MDHEN and CDR2 is SYDVKM. The CDR3 is 13 amino acids.

In DNA, the CDR3 is TGTGCCAGCAGCCTATACTCGCGAACTGAAGCTTTCTTT. Its protein product is CASSLYSRTEAFF. This chain uses TRBV3-1 (or the pseudogene TRBV3-2) with TRBJ1-1, with no clear D. Trimming pared 4 bases from V and 5 bases from J, leaving 11 bases between. This CDR3 has 13 residues. CDR1 is LGHDT, CDR2 YNNKEL, per germline (reference sequence).

The CDR3 nucleotides are TGTGCCAGCTCACCACAGACAGGGGGCGACTATGGCTACACCTTC. Protein sequence: CASSPQTGGDYGYTF. The gene calls are TRBV18 and TRBJ1-2; 10 nucleotides match TRBD1. This CDR3 is built from 15 residues. Germline CDR1 is KGHSH and CDR2 is LQKENI. V was pared by 1 base and J by 3 bases, with 2 bases of the junction left unmatched.

The chain uses TRBV19 and TRBJ1-1; D unclear. The germline V gene encodes CDR1 LNHDA and CDR2 SQIVND (reference sequence). V was cut by 7 bases and J by 0 bases, with 9 bases left in between. The CDR3 is 13 residues long. This chain's CDR3 is CASTGVMNTEAFF. The CDR3 DNA reads as TGTGCCAGTACGGGTGTAATGAACACTGAAGCTTTCTTT.

The V gene is TRBV6-1, the J gene TRBJ2-1, with 11 nucleotides matching TRBD2. V shed 0 bases, J shed 4 bases, and the junction held 5 bases outside the gene matches. CDR1 and CDR2 (germline): MNHNS, SASEGT. This CDR3 spans 17 amino acids. The CDR3, as DNA: TGTGCCAGCAGTGAAGCGCTACCTAGCGGGGGGTACAATGAGCAGTTCTTC. Encoded protein: CASSEALPSGGYNEQFF.

This sequence joins TRBV25-1 and TRBJ1-1; D perhaps matches TRBD1 (5 bases). CDR1 MGHDK and CDR2 SYGVNS come from the germline V gene. V lost 8 bases, J lost 5 bases, and 21 bases lay in between. This CDR3 has 15 amino acids. The CDR3 loop reads CASSELGVGGTEAFF. The CDR3 bases are TGTGCCAGCTCCGAGTTGGGTGTGGGGGGGACTGAAGCTTTCTTT.